This TCR beta chain originates from a study of OX40 agonist ivuxolimab in advanced cancers. About the study: Patients were given ivuxolimab, an antibody that agonizes OX40 (CD134). Among those enrolled, mean age was around 55 years (range about 23 to 80) and about 82% were male.

This clone was counted a single time. Repertoires were generated with immunoSEQ multiplex PCR, while TCRdb's copy carries only in-frame clones and drops some. The sample has tens of thousands of clones; about 88% are singletons. Collection of blood occurred at baseline, at cycle 4 day 1, and at cycle 7 day 1. The germline V gene encodes CDR1 GTSNPN and CDR2 SVGIG (reference sequence). This CDR3 has 12 residues. Between the trimmed V and J ends, which lost 1 base and 0 bases, there was a span of 3 bases. Source: CD4+ or CD8+ T cells sorted from blood, taken in a trial of the OX40 agonist ivuxolimab. The genes are TRBV30 and TRBJ1-1; D remains ambiguous. This sequence originates from an adult with an advanced solid tumor such as melanoma, head and neck, liver or kidney cancer. DNA of the CDR3: TGTGCCTGGAGTGACGTGAACACTGAAGCTTTCTTT. It codes for CAWSDVNTEAFF.